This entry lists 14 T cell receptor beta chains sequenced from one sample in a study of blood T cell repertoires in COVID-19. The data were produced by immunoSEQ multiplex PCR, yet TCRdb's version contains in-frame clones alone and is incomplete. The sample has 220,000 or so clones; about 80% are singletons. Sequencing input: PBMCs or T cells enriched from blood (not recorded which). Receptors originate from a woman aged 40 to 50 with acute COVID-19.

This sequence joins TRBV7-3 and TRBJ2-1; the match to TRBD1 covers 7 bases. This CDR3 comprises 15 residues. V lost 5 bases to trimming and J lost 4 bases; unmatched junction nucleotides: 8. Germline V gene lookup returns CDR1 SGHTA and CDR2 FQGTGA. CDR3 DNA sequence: TGTGCCAGCAGCCCTGACAGGGCCCTGTACAATGAGCAGTTCTTC. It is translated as CASSPDRALYNEQFF.

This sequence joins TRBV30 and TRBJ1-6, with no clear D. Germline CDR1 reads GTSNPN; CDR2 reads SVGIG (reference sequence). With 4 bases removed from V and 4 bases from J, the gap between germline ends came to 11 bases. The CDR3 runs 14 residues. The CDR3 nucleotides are TGTGCCTGGAAAAGGGAGGCGTATAATTCACCCCTCCACTTT. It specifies CAWKREAYNSPLHF. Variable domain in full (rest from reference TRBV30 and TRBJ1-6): SQTIHQWPATLVQPVGSPLSLECTVEGTSNPNLYWYRQAAGRGLQLLFYSVGIGQISSEVPQNLSASRPQDRQFILSSKKLLLSDSGFYLCAWKREAYNSPLHFGNGTRLTVT.

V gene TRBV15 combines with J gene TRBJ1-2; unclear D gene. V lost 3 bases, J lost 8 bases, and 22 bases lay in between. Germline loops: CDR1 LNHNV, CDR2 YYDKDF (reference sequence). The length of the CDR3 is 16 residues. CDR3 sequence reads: CATSSPQRALTAGYTF. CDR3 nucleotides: TGTGCCACCAGCAGCCCCCAGAGGGCTCTTACCGCGGGCTACACCTTC.

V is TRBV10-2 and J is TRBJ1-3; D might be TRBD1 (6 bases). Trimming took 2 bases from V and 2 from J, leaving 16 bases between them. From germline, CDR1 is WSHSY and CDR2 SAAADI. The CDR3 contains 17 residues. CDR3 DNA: TGCGCCAGCAGTGAGCTTCACCTGACAGGAGCTGGAAACACCATATATTTT. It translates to CASSELHLTGAGNTIYF.

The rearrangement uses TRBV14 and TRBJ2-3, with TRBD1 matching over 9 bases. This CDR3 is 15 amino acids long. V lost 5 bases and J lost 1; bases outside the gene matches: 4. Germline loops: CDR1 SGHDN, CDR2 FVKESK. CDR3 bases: TGTGCCAGCAGCTCACGGACAGGGGGCACAGATACGCAGTATTTT. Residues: CASSSRTGGTDTQYF.

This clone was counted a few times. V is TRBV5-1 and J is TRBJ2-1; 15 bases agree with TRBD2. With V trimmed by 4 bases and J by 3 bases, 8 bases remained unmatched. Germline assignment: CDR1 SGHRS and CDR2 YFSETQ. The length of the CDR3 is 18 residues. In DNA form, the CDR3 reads TGCGCCAGCAGCCCGGGACTAGCGGGAGGTGGCTTCTACAATGAGCAGTTCTTC. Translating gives CASSPGLAGGGFYNEQFF. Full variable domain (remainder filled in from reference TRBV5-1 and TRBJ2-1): KAGVTQTPRYLIKTRGQQVTLSCSPISGHRSVSWYQQTPGQGLQFLFEYFSETQRNKGNFPGRFSGRQFSNSRSEMNVSTLELGDSALYLCASSPGLAGGGFYNEQFFGPGTRLTVL.

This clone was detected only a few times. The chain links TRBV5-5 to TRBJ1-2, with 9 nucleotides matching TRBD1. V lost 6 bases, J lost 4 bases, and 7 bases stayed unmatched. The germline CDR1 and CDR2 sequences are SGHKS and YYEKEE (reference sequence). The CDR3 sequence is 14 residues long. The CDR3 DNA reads TGTGCCAGCACCCAGGGACAGGGCGGCTATGGCTACACCTTC. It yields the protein CASTQGQGGYGYTF.

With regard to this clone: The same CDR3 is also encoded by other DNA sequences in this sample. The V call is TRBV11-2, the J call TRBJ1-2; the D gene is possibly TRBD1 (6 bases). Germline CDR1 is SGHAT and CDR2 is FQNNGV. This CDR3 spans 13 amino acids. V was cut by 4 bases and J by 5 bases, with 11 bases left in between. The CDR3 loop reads CASSSTGRYGYTF. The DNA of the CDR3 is TGTGCCAGCAGCTCGACAGGACGGTATGGCTACACCTTC.

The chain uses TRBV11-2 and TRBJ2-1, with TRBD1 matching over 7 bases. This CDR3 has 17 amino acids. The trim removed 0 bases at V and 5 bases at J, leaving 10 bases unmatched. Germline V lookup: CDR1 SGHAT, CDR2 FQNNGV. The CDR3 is CASSLDGRGGGDNEQFF. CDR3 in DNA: TGTGCCAGCAGCTTAGATGGGAGAGGGGGCGGCGACAATGAGCAGTTCTTC.

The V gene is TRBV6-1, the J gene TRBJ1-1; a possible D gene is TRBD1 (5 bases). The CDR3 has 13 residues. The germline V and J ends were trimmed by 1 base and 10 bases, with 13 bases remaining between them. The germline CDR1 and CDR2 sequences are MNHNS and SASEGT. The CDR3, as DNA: TGTGCCAGCAGTGAAGGGGGGACTGTTGCAGCTTTCTTT. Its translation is CASSEGGTVAAFF.

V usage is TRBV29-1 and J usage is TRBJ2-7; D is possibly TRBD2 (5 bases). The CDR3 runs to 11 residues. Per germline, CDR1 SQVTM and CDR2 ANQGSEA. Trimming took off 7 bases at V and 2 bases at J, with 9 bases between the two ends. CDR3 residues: CSALLAYEQYF. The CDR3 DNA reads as TGCAGCGCACTACTAGCCTACGAGCAGTACTTC.

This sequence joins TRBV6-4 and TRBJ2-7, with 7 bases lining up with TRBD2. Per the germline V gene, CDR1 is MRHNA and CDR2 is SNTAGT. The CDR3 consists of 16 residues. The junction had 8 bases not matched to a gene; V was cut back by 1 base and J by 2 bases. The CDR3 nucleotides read TGTGCCAGCAGTGACTGGGTAGCGGGTGGACCCTACGAGCAGTACTTC. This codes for CASSDWVAGGPYEQYF.

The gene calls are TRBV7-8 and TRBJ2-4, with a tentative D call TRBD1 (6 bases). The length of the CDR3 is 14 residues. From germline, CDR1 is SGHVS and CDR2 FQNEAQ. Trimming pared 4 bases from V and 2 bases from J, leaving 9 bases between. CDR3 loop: CASSYRDPKNIQYF. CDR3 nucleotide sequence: TGTGCCAGCAGCTACAGGGATCCCAAAAACATTCAGTACTTC.

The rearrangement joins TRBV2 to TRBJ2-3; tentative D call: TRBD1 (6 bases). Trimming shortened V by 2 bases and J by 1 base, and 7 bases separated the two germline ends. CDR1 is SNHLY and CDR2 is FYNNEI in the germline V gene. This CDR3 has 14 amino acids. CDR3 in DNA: TGTGCCAGCAGTGAATGGGGGCGCACAGATACGCAGTATTTT. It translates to CASSEWGRTDTQYF.